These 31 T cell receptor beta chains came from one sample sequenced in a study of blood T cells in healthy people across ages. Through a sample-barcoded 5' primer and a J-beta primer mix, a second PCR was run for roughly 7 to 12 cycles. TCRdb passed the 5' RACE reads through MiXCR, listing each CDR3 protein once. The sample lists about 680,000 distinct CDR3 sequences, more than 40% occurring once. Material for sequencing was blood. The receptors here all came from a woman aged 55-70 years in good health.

The CDR3 bases are TGCGCCAGCAGCTTGGCGGGCGGGACTCAAGAGACCCAGTACTTC. Amino acid sequence: CASSLAGGTQETQYF. This sequence joins TRBV5-1 and TRBJ2-5; D may be TRBD2 (6 bases). There are 15 residues in the CDR3. The germline V gene has CDR1 SGHRS and CDR2 YFSETQ. Deletions cut 0 bases from V and 2 bases from J, with 11 bases between. The variable domain in full, with the rest retrieved from reference TRBV5-1 and TRBJ2-5, is KAGVTQTPRYLIKTRGQQVTLSCSPISGHRSVSWYQQTPGQGLQFLFEYFSETQRNKGNFPGRFSGRQFSNSRSEMNVSTLELGDSALYLCASSLAGGTQETQYFGPGTRLLVL.

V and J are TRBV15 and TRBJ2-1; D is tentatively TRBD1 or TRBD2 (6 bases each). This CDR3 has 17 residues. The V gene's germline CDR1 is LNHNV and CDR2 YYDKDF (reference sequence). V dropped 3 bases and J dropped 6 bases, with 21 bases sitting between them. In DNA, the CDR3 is TGTGCCACCAGCAGGGTCCTCCGGGACTGGACAGTCAATGAGCAGTTCTTC. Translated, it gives CATSRVLRDWTVNEQFF.

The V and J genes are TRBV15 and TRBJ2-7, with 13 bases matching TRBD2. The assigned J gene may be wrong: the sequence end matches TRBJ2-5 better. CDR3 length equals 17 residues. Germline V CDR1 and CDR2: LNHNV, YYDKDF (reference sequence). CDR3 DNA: TGTGCCACCAGCAGAGATAGGACTAGCGGGAGTTCAGAGACCCAGTACTTC. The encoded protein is CATSRDRTSGSSETQYF.

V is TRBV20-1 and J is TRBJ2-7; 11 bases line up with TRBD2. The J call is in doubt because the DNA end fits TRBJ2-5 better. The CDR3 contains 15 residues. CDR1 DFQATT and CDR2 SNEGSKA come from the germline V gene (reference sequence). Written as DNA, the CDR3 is TGCAGTGCTAGAAAAACTAGCGGGAGTAGGGAGACCCAGTACTTC. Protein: CSARKTSGSRETQYF.

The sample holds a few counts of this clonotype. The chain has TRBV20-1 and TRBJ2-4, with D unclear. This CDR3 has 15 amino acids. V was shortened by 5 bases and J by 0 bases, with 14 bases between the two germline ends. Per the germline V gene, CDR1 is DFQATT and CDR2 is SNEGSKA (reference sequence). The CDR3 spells CSAPGGGVAKNIQYF. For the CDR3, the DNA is TGCAGTGCTCCAGGCGGCGGCGTAGCCAAAAACATTCAGTACTTC.

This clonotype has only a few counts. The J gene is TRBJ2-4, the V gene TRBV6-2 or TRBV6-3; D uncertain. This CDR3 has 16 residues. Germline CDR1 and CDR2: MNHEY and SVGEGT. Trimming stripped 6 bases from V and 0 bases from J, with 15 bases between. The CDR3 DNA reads TGTGCCAGCAGCCCAGAACGGCCCATAGCCAAAAACATTCAGTACTTC. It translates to CASSPERPIAKNIQYF.

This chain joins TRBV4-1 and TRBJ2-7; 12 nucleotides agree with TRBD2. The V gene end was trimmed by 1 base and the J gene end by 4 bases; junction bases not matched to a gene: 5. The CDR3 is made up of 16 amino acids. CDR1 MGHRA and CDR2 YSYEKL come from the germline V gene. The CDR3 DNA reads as TGCGCCAGCAGCCAAGCACGACTAGCGGGGGCGTACGAGCAGTACTTC. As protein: CASSQARLAGAYEQYF.

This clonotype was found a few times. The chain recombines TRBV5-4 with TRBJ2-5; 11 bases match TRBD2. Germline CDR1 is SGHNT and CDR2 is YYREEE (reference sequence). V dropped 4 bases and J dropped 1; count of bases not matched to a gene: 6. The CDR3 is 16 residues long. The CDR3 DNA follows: TGTGCCAGCAGCCCTGTAGCGGGAGGGCCCCAAGAGACCCAGTACTTC. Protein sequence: CASSPVAGGPQETQYF.

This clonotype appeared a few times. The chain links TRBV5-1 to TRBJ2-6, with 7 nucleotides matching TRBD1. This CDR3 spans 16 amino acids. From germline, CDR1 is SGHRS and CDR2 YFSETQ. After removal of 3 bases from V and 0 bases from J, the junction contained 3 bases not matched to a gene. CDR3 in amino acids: CASSWGQRSGANVLTF. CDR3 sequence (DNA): TGCGCCAGCAGCTGGGGACAGCGCTCTGGGGCCAACGTCCTGACTTTC.

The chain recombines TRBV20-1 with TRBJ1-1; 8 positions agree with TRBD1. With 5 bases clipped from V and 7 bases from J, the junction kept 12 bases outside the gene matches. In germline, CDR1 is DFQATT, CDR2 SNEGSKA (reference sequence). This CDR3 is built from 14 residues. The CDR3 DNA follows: TGCAGTGCTGCTCCCGGGACAGGTGGGAGTGAAGCTTTCTTT. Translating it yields CSAAPGTGGSEAFF.

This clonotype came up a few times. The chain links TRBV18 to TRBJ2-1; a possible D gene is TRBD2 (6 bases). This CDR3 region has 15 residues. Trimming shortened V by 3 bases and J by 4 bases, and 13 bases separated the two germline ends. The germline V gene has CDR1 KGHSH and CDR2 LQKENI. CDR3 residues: CASSPASDVYNEQFF. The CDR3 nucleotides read TGTGCCAGCTCACCTGCTAGCGACGTATACAATGAGCAGTTCTTC. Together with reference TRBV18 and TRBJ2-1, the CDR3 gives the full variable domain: NAGVMQNPRHLVRRRGQEARLRCSPMKGHSHVYWYRQLPEEGLKFMVYLQKENIIDESGMPKERFSAEFPKEGPSILRIQQVVRGDSAAYFCASSPASDVYNEQFFGPGTRLTVL.

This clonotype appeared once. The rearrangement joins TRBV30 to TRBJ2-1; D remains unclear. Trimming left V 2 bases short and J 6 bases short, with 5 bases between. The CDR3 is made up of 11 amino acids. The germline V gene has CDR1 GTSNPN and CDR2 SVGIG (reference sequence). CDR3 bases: TGTGCCTGGAGTCGCGCCAATGAGCAGTTCTTC. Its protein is CAWSRANEQFF.

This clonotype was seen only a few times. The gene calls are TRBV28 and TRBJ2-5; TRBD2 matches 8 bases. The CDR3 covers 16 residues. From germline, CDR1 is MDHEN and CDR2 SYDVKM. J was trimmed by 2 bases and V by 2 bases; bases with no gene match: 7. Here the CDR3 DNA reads TGTGCCAGCAGTTTAAGGGCTAGCGGGTCTCAAGAGACCCAGTACTTC. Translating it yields CASSLRASGSQETQYF.

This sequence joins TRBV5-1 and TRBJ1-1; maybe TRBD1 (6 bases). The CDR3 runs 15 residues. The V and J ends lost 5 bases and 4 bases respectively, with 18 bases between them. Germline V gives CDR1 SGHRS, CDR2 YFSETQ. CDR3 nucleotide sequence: TGCGCCAGCAGTCGGATCCCAGGGGAGGGCACTGAAGCTTTCTTT. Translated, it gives CASSRIPGEGTEAFF. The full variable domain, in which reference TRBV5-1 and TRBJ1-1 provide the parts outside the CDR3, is KAGVTQTPRYLIKTRGQQVTLSCSPISGHRSVSWYQQTPGQGLQFLFEYFSETQRNKGNFPGRFSGRQFSNSRSEMNVSTLELGDSALYLCASSRIPGEGTEAFFGQGTRLTVV.

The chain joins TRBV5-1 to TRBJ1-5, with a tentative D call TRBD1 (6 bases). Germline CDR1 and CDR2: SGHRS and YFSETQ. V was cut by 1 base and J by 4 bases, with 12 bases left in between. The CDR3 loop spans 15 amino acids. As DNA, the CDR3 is TGCGCCAGCAGCTTGATGGGGGGCGAGAATCAGCCCCAGCATTTT. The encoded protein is CASSLMGGENQPQHF.

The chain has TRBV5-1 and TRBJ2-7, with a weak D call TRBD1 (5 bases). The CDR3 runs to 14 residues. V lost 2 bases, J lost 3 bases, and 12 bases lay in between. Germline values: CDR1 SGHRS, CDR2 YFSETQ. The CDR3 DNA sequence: TGCGCCAGCAGCTTCTTCGACAGCTTCTACGAGCAGTACTTC. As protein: CASSFFDSFYEQYF.

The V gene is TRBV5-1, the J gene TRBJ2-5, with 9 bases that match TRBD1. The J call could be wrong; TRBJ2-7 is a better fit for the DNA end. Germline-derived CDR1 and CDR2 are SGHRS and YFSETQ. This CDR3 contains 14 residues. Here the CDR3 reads CASSLNRGPSEQYF. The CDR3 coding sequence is TGCGCCAGCAGCCTGAACAGGGGGCCGAGCGAGCAGTACTTC.

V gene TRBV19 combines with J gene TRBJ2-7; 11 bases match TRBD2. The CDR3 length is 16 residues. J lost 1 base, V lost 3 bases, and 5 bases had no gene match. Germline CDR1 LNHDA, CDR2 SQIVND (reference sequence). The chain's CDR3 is CASSISGTSGSYEQYF. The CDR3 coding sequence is TGTGCCAGTAGTATCTCCGGGACTAGCGGTTCCTACGAGCAGTACTTC.

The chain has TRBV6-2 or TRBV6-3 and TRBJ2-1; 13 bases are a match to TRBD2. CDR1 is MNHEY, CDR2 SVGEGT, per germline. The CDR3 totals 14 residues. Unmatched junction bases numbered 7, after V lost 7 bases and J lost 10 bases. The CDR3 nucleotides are TGTGCCAGCAACGGACTAGCGGGAGAAGAGGAGCAGTTCTTC. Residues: CASNGLAGEEEQFF.

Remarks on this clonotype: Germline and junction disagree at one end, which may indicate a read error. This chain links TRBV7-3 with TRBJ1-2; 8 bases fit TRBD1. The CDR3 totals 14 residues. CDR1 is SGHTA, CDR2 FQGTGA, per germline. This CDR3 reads CACSPQGGNYGYTF. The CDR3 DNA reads TGTGCCTGCAGCCCACAGGGGGGAAACTATGGCTACACCTTC.

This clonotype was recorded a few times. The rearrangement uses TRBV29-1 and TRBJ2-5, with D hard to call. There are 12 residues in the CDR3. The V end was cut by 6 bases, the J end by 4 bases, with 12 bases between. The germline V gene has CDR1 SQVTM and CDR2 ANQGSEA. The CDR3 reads CSVQVRGETQYF. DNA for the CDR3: TGCAGCGTACAAGTGAGAGGAGAGACCCAGTACTTC. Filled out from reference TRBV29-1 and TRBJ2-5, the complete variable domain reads SAVISQKPSRDICQRGTSLTIQCQVDSQVTMMFWYRQQPGQSLTLIATANQGSEATYESGFVIDKFPISRPNLTFSTLTVSNMSPEDSSIYLCSVQVRGETQYFGPGTRLLVL.

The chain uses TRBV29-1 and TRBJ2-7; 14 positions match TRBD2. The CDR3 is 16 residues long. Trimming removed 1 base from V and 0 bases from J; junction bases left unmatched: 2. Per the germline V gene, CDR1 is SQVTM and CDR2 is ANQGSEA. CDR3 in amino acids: CSVEGGTSGSSYEQYF. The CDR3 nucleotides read TGCAGCGTTGAAGGAGGGACTAGCGGGAGCTCCTACGAGCAGTACTTC.

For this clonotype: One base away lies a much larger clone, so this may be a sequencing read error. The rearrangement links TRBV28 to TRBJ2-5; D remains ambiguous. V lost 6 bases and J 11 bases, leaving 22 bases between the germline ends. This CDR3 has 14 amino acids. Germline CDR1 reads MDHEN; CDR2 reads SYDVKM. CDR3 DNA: TGTGCCAGCAGCCGGCGGCTTAGAAACAATGAGCAGTACTTC. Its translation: CASSRRLRNNEQYF.

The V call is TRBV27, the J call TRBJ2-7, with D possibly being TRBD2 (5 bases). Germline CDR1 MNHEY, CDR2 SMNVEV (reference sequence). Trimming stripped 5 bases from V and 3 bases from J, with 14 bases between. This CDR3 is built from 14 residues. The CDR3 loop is CASSINWAGYEQYF. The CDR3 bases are TGTGCCAGCAGTATCAACTGGGCGGGCTACGAGCAGTACTTC.

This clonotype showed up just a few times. The CDR3 spells CASSLGGADGQPQHF. The CDR3 DNA sequence: TGTGCCAGCAGCTTGGGGGGAGCGGACGGTCAGCCCCAGCATTTT. The chain links TRBV6-5 to TRBJ1-5; TRBD1 might be the D (5 bases). Per germline, CDR1 MNHEY and CDR2 SVGAGI. Trimming took 6 bases from V and 6 from J, leaving 18 bases between them. The CDR3 is 15 amino acids.

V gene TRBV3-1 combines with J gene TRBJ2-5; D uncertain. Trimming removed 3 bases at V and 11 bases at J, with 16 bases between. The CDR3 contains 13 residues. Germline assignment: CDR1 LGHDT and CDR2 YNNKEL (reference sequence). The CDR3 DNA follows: TGTGCCAGCAGCCAGGGATATGGTGGTGAGCAGTACTTC. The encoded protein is CASSQGYGGEQYF.

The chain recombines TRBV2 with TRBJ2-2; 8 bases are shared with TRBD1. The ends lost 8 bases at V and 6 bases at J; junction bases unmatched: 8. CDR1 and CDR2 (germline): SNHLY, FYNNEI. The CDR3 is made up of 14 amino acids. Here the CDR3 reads CASGGQGGPGELFF. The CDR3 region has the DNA TGTGCCAGCGGAGGACAGGGAGGCCCCGGGGAGCTGTTTTTT.

The CDR3 nucleotides read TGCAGTACGGGACAGGGGGCAGGCTACACCTTC. It encodes CSTGQGAGYTF. The genes are TRBV29-1 and TRBJ1-2; 12 positions agree with TRBD1. CDR3 length equals 11 residues. Per the germline V gene, CDR1 is SQVTM and CDR2 is ANQGSEA.

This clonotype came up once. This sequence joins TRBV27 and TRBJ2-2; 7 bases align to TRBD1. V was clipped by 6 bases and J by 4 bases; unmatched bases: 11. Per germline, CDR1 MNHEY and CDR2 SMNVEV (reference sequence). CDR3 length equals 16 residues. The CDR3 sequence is CASSPRMAGGTGELFF. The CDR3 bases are TGTGCCAGCAGCCCCCGTATGGCAGGGGGCACCGGGGAGCTGTTTTTT.

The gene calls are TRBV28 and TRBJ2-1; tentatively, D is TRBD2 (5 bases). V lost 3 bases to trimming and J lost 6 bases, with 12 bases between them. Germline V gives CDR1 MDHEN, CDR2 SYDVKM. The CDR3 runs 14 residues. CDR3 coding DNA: TGTGCCAGCAGTTTGTCTGCCGGGATCAATGAGCAGTTCTTC. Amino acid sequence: CASSLSAGINEQFF.

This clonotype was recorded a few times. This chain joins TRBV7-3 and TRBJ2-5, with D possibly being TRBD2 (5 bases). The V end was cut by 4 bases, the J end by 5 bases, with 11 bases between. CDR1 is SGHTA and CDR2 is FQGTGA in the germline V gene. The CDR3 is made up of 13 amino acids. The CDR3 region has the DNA TGTGCCAGCAGCTCCTTGAGAGGGGAGACCCAGTACTTC. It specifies CASSSLRGETQYF.